These T cell receptor beta chains were read from a single sample in a study of blood T cell repertoires in COVID-19. Repertoires were generated with immunoSEQ multiplex PCR, while TCRdb's copy carries only in-frame clones and drops some. In the table there are under 200,000 clones, about 84% of which are singletons. Sequencing was done on a sample of PBMCs or T cells enriched from blood (not recorded which). These receptors originate from a man between 50 and 59 years old who had recovered from COVID-19. CDR3s include the opening cysteine and the closing phenylalanine or tryptophan. The D gene is left open where the match is weak. For some rows the clone size is stated as once, few or many, or as a class when expanded; others skip it.

clone_size: NA; d_call: TRBD1; v_call: TRBV5-4; j_call: TRBJ2-5; cdr3_nt: TGTGCCAGCAGCACGGGACAGCAAGAGACCCAGTACTTC; cdr3_aa: CASSTGQQETQYF
clone_size: few; d_call: NA; v_call: TRBV6-6; j_call: TRBJ1-5; cdr3_nt: TGTGCCAGCAGTCGATCCCGAGGCTCGGGGAGCAATCAGCCCCAGCATTTT; cdr3_aa: CASSRSRGSGSNQPQHF
clone_size: NA; d_call: TRBD1; v_call: TRBV6-5; j_call: TRBJ1-6; cdr3_nt: TGTGCCAGCAGAGGACAGGGGTCCTATAATTCACCCCTCCACTTT; cdr3_aa: CASRGQGSYNSPLHF
clone_size: NA; d_call: NA; v_call: TRBV4-3; j_call: TRBJ2-3; cdr3_nt: TGCGCCAGCAGCCCTAGGGGGGGGGCACGCACAGATACGCAGTATTTT; cdr3_aa: CASSPRGGARTDTQYF
clone_size: NA; d_call: NA; v_call: TRBV27; j_call: TRBJ1-6; cdr3_nt: TGTGCCAGTAGGGCTGGTTTGGCGGGACGGGATAATTCACCCCTCCACTTT; cdr3_aa: CASRAGLAGRDNSPLHF
clone_size: NA; d_call: NA; v_call: TRBV9; j_call: TRBJ1-3; cdr3_nt: TGTGCCAGCAGCAACGGACGTGGGAGGGGAAACACCATATATTTT; cdr3_aa: CASSNGRGRGNTIYF
clone_size: NA; d_call: TRBD1; v_call: TRBV3-1/TRBV3-2; j_call: TRBJ1-3; cdr3_nt: TGTGCCAGCAGCCTTCCGACCGGACAGGAGGGTGGAAACACCATATATTTT; cdr3_aa: CASSLPTGQEGGNTIYF
clone_size: NA; d_call: NA; v_call: TRBV5-1; j_call: TRBJ1-5; cdr3_nt: TGCGCCAGCAGCTTGGGGACAGACAATCAGCCCCAGCATTTT; cdr3_aa: CASSLGTDNQPQHF
clone_size: NA; d_call: NA; v_call: TRBV27; j_call: TRBJ1-2; cdr3_nt: TGTGCCAGCCGTCGGGGAGGAATGTGGGAAGGCTACACCTTC; cdr3_aa: CASRRGGMWEGYTF
clone_size: NA; d_call: NA; v_call: TRBV19; j_call: TRBJ1-2; cdr3_nt: TGTGCCAGTAGTTCACTATTCGGCTATGGCTACACCTTC; cdr3_aa: CASSSLFGYGYTF
clone_size: NA; d_call: TRBD1; v_call: TRBV6-2/TRBV6-3; j_call: TRBJ1-5; cdr3_nt: TGTGCCAGCAGTTACCCCGGGACAGGGGGCCATAGCAATCAGCCCCAGCATTTT; cdr3_aa: CASSYPGTGGHSNQPQHF
clone_size: NA; d_call: TRBD1; v_call: TRBV2; j_call: TRBJ1-6; cdr3_nt: TGTGCCAGCAGTGAGTCGGGACAGGGGTGGTCACCCCTCCACTTT; cdr3_aa: CASSESGQGWSPLHF
clone_size: once; d_call: TRBD2; v_call: TRBV19; j_call: TRBJ2-1; cdr3_nt: TGTGCCAGTAGTATGGGTAGCGGGGGGGCCTTTTATGAGCAGTTCTTC; cdr3_aa: CASSMGSGGAFYEQFF
clone_size: NA; d_call: NA; v_call: TRBV27; j_call: TRBJ2-1; cdr3_nt: TGTGCCAGTTCGGACAACTCCTACAATGAGCAGTTCTTC; cdr3_aa: CASSDNSYNEQFF
clone_size: NA; d_call: TRBD1; v_call: TRBV30; j_call: TRBJ1-1; cdr3_nt: TGTGCCTGGAAGGGGAACAGGGGAGTAGGGACTGAAGCTTTCTTT; cdr3_aa: CAWKGNRGVGTEAFF
clone_size: NA; d_call: NA; v_call: TRBV9; j_call: TRBJ1-3; cdr3_nt: TGTGCCAGCAGCGCCCGCCAGGACTACTCTGGAAACACCATATATTTT; cdr3_aa: CASSARQDYSGNTIYF
clone_size: NA; d_call: TRBD2; v_call: TRBV5-1; j_call: TRBJ2-3; cdr3_nt: TGCGCCAGCAGCTTGGAGCGGGGAAAGGCAGATACGCAGTATTTT; cdr3_aa: CASSLERGKADTQYF
clone_size: NA; d_call: NA; v_call: TRBV28; j_call: TRBJ1-5; cdr3_nt: TGTGCCAGCAGGAGCAGGGCGTATAGCAATCAGCCCCAGCATTTT; cdr3_aa: CASRSRAYSNQPQHF
clone_size: NA; d_call: TRBD1; v_call: TRBV27; j_call: TRBJ2-7; cdr3_nt: TGTGCCAGCAGTTTAATACAGGGGGCGATGGAGCAGTACTTC; cdr3_aa: CASSLIQGAMEQYF
clone_size: NA; d_call: NA; v_call: TRBV19; j_call: TRBJ1-6; cdr3_nt: TGTGCCAGTAGTATCCGACCACGAGGGAATTCACCCCTCCACTTT; cdr3_aa: CASSIRPRGNSPLHF
clone_size: few; d_call: NA; v_call: TRBV28; j_call: TRBJ1-4; cdr3_nt: TGTGCCAGCACACGGGGAGGGGCTAATGAAAAACTGTTTTTT; cdr3_aa: CASTRGGANEKLFF
clone_size: once; d_call: NA; v_call: TRBV7-9; j_call: TRBJ2-3; cdr3_nt: TGTGCCAGCAGCTTAGGGATCGGGGGGCGGACAGATACGCAGTATTTT; cdr3_aa: CASSLGIGGRTDTQYF
clone_size: NA; d_call: NA; v_call: TRBV3-1/TRBV3-2; j_call: TRBJ2-5; cdr3_nt: TGTGCCAGCAGCCAATCCAGGGTTACTCAAGAGACCCAGTACTTC; cdr3_aa: CASSQSRVTQETQYF
clone_size: few; d_call: NA; v_call: TRBV9; j_call: TRBJ2-7; cdr3_nt: TGTGCCAGCAGCGTAGCTTCAGGGGGGTCCTACGAGCAGTACTTC; cdr3_aa: CASSVASGGSYEQYF
clone_size: once; d_call: NA; v_call: TRBV7-6; j_call: TRBJ1-3; cdr3_nt: TGTGCCAGCAGGGCCCAGGGGACTGGAAACACCATATATTTT; cdr3_aa: CASRAQGTGNTIYF
clone_size: NA; d_call: NA; v_call: TRBV6-5; j_call: TRBJ2-1; cdr3_nt: TGTGCCAGCAGTTCTTTCCCTAATGAGCAGTTCTTC; cdr3_aa: CASSSFPNEQFF
clone_size: few; d_call: TRBD1; v_call: TRBV18; j_call: TRBJ1-1; cdr3_nt: TGTGCCAGCTCACCCCAGACAGGGATGGCCACTGAAGCTTTCTTT; cdr3_aa: CASSPQTGMATEAFF
clone_size: NA; d_call: NA; v_call: TRBV19; j_call: TRBJ2-2; cdr3_nt: TGTGCCAGTAGTATCGACAGGACCACCGGGGAGCTGTTTTTT; cdr3_aa: CASSIDRTTGELFF
clone_size: NA; d_call: TRBD1; v_call: TRBV29-1; j_call: TRBJ1-2; cdr3_nt: TGCAGCGTTCCAGGACAGGGGAACTATGGCTACACCTTC; cdr3_aa: CSVPGQGNYGYTF
clone_size: NA; d_call: NA; v_call: TRBV7-9; j_call: TRBJ2-2; cdr3_nt: TGTGCCAGCAGCTTATTAGCGAGAAACACCGGGGAGCTGTTTTTT; cdr3_aa: CASSLLARNTGELFF
clone_size: NA; d_call: TRBD1; v_call: TRBV5-6; j_call: TRBJ1-2; cdr3_nt: TGTGCCAGCAGCTTCGACAGGGACGGCTACACCTTC; cdr3_aa: CASSFDRDGYTF
clone_size: NA; d_call: TRBD2; v_call: TRBV5-1; j_call: TRBJ2-3; cdr3_nt: TGCGCCAGCAGCTTGTCCTCAGCGGGGGCTCGGGGGACAGATACGCAGTATTTT; cdr3_aa: CASSLSSAGARGTDTQYF
clone_size: once; d_call: NA; v_call: TRBV6-5; j_call: TRBJ1-2; cdr3_nt: TGTGCCAGCAGTTACACGGAGGGAAGTAGAAGCTACACCTTC; cdr3_aa: CASSYTEGSRSYTF
clone_size: NA; d_call: NA; v_call: TRBV7-8; j_call: TRBJ2-1; cdr3_nt: TGTGCCAGCAGCTTAGTCGTCTCCTACAATGAGCAGTTCTTC; cdr3_aa: CASSLVVSYNEQFF
clone_size: many; d_call: NA; v_call: TRBV4-1; j_call: TRBJ1-2; cdr3_nt: TGCGCCAGCAGCCAAACAGGGAACTATGGCTACACCTTC; cdr3_aa: CASSQTGNYGYTF
clone_size: NA; d_call: TRBD1; v_call: TRBV4-1; j_call: TRBJ1-4; cdr3_nt: TGCGCCAGCAGCCCGGACAGGGGAACCGAAAAACTGTTTTTT; cdr3_aa: CASSPDRGTEKLFF
clone_size: NA; d_call: NA; v_call: TRBV10-2; j_call: TRBJ1-5; cdr3_nt: TGCGCCAGCAGTGGCGGAATAGGCAATCAGCCCCAGCATTTT; cdr3_aa: CASSGGIGNQPQHF
clone_size: NA; d_call: NA; v_call: TRBV5-1; j_call: TRBJ2-4; cdr3_nt: TGCGCCAGCAGCTTGGAGGCAGGAGGGTCCAAAAACATTCAGTACTTC; cdr3_aa: CASSLEAGGSKNIQYF
clone_size: few; d_call: TRBD2; v_call: TRBV4-3; j_call: TRBJ2-1; cdr3_nt: TGCGCCAGCAGCCAAACTAGCGGGGGAACGTACAATGAGCAGTTCTTC; cdr3_aa: CASSQTSGGTYNEQFF
clone_size: NA; d_call: NA; v_call: TRBV27; j_call: TRBJ2-2; cdr3_nt: TGTGCCAGCAGTTTATCAGTCCAGACAGCTACTAACACCGGGGAGCTGTTTTTT; cdr3_aa: CASSLSVQTATNTGELFF
clone_size: NA; d_call: TRBD1; v_call: TRBV19; j_call: TRBJ2-1; cdr3_nt: TGTGCCAGCGCGACAGGGTCCCCCTACAATGAGCAGTTCTTC; cdr3_aa: CASATGSPYNEQFF
clone_size: NA; d_call: NA; v_call: TRBV7-9; j_call: TRBJ1-3; cdr3_nt: TGTGCCAGCAGCCACGAGGGCAATCGAAACACCATATATTTT; cdr3_aa: CASSHEGNRNTIYF
clone_size: NA; d_call: TRBD1; v_call: TRBV5-1; j_call: TRBJ2-7; cdr3_nt: TGCGCCAGCAGCCCGACTCTGGCAGGGGGCCTCGAGCAGTACTTC; cdr3_aa: CASSPTLAGGLEQYF
clone_size: NA; d_call: TRBD2; v_call: TRBV7-9; j_call: TRBJ2-3; cdr3_nt: TGTGCCAGCAGCCTATCCGGGACTAGTCCAACAGATACGCAGTATTTT; cdr3_aa: CASSLSGTSPTDTQYF
clone_size: once; d_call: NA; v_call: TRBV10-3; j_call: TRBJ1-6; cdr3_nt: TGTGCCATCAGTGCCCGCGGGAGAGGGGACGATAATTCACCCCTCCACTTT; cdr3_aa: CAISARGRGDDNSPLHF
clone_size: NA; d_call: TRBD2; v_call: TRBV6-4; j_call: TRBJ2-3; cdr3_nt: TGTGCCAGCAGTGTGCGGGGGGGGTCAGATACGCAGTATTTT; cdr3_aa: CASSVRGGSDTQYF
clone_size: NA; d_call: TRBD2; v_call: TRBV10-2; j_call: TRBJ2-1; cdr3_nt: TGCGCCAGCAGGCGGGGGGGCCGGAATGAGCAGTTCTTC; cdr3_aa: CASRRGGRNEQFF
clone_size: NA; d_call: TRBD2; v_call: TRBV5-1; j_call: TRBJ2-1; cdr3_nt: TGCGCCAGCAGCCCCCCAGGGGCGGGGGGGCCCGATGAGCAGTTCTTC; cdr3_aa: CASSPPGAGGPDEQFF
clone_size: NA; d_call: NA; v_call: TRBV27; j_call: TRBJ1-3; cdr3_nt: TGTGCCAGCAGTTTATCGTCAGGAAACACCATATATTTT; cdr3_aa: CASSLSSGNTIYF
clone_size: NA; d_call: NA; v_call: TRBV18; j_call: TRBJ1-2; cdr3_nt: TGTGCCAGCTCACCACAGGGGGTTGGCTATGGCTACACCTTC; cdr3_aa: CASSPQGVGYGYTF
clone_size: once; d_call: NA; v_call: TRBV6-2/TRBV6-3; j_call: TRBJ1-5; cdr3_nt: TGTGCCAGCAGTTACTCGCCGGGTGCGTGGGTGCCCCAGCATTTT; cdr3_aa: CASSYSPGAWVPQHF
clone_size: NA; d_call: TRBD1; v_call: TRBV19; j_call: TRBJ1-4; cdr3_nt: TGTGCCAGTAGTATACAGGGGGCGACTAATGAAAAACTGTTTTTT; cdr3_aa: CASSIQGATNEKLFF
clone_size: NA; d_call: NA; v_call: TRBV7-2; j_call: TRBJ1-3; cdr3_nt: TGTGCCAGCAGCCAACCGGACAATCCGTCAGGTTCTGGAAACACCATATATTTT; cdr3_aa: CASSQPDNPSGSGNTIYF
clone_size: NA; d_call: TRBD2; v_call: TRBV4-2; j_call: TRBJ2-2; cdr3_nt: TGTGCCAGCAGCCCACTAGCGGGGGACACCGGGGAGCTGTTTTTT; cdr3_aa: CASSPLAGDTGELFF
clone_size: NA; d_call: TRBD2; v_call: TRBV24-1; j_call: TRBJ2-2; cdr3_nt: TGTGCCACCGCCGGGACTAGATCGGTCGCCGGGGAGCTGTTTTTT; cdr3_aa: CATAGTRSVAGELFF